This TCR beta chain stems from a study of cytomegalovirus exposure and HLA in healthy donors. Primers included in the PCR were 60 Vbeta and 13 Jbeta primers. Method: immunoSEQ multiplex PCR; TCRdb's copy keeps in-frame clones and lacks some. This repertoire shows around 190,000 clones, over 75% found once; its top ten account for just under 3%. The CDR3 is 15 residues long. V lost 6 bases and J lost 0, with 15 bases in between. Germline CDR1 and CDR2: MNHEY and SVGAGI. The sequence was collected from a woman in her 30s in good health and CMV-seronegative. V usage is TRBV6-5 and J usage is TRBJ2-7, with D perhaps matching TRBD1 (6 bases). Sample: PBMCs. Here the CDR3 DNA reads TGTGCCAGCAGAAGCAGACAGGCGAGCTCCTACGAGCAGTACTTC. Its translation: CASRSRQASSYEQYF.